These 31 T cell receptor beta chains originate from one sample sequenced in a study of regulatory T cells in long-lasting Graves disease. Time point specified: persistent/refractory GD, antithyroid drugs over 5 years with positive TRAb. PBMC RNA was the source of the TCR library. iRepertoire HTBI primers and Arm-PCR of CDR3 regions built TCR beta libraries. TCRdb independently ran MiXCR on the multiplex PCR reads; one entry per CDR3 protein. The sample has a few hundred thousand distinct CDR3 sequences; 23% are singletons. Sequenced material: peripheral blood mononuclear cells (PBMCs), taken when the disease was refractory, from a patient treated with antithyroid drugs. Receptors originate from a female donor with Graves disease.

This clonotype occurred once. J is TRBJ1-1 and V is TRBV19; D gene ambiguous. This CDR3 has 14 residues. V was pared by 5 bases and J by 4 bases, with 14 bases between. CDR1 is LNHDA and CDR2 is SQIVND in the germline V gene (reference sequence). CDR3 sequence: CASSREGVFTEAFF. In DNA, the CDR3 is TGTGCCAGTAGTCGGGAGGGCGTATTCACTGAAGCTTTCTTT. The full variable domain, rest sourced from reference TRBV19 and TRBJ1-1, is DGGITQSPKYLFRKEGQNVTLSCEQNLNHDAMYWYRQDPGQGLRLIYYSQIVNDFQKGDIAEGYSVSREKKESFPLTVTSAQKNPTAFYLCASSREGVFTEAFFGQGTRLTVV.

This clonotype was detected many times. The chain recombines TRBV28 with TRBJ1-2, with D unresolved. The CDR3 loop spans 14 amino acids. Trimming stripped 5 bases from V and 2 bases from J, with 12 bases between. CDR1 MDHEN and CDR2 SYDVKM come from the germline V gene. The CDR3 bases are TGTGCCAGCAGTCCACGTCCCCCAAACTATGGCTACACCTTC. It yields the protein CASSPRPPNYGYTF.

At least ten counts were recorded for this clonotype. The chain links TRBV6-1 to TRBJ2-5; TRBD1 agrees at 10 bases. The CDR3 runs 15 residues. V trimming: 1 base; J trimming: 5 bases; junction bases outside the gene matches: 4. Germline lookup yields CDR1 MNHNS and CDR2 SASEGT. This chain's CDR3 is CASSEETGGWETQYF. The DNA for the CDR3 is TGTGCCAGCAGTGAAGAGACAGGGGGCTGGGAGACCCAGTACTTC.

This clonotype was recorded many times. The rearrangement uses TRBV7-2 and TRBJ2-7, with unresolved D. In germline, CDR1 is SGHTA, CDR2 FQGNSA. The CDR3 totals 17 residues. The ends were cut back, 2 bases at V and 0 bases at J, with 17 bases in the middle. CDR3 DNA sequence: TGTGCCAGCAGCTTAAACCCCGCAGGCTGGGGCTCCTACGAGCAGTACTTC. Protein: CASSLNPAGWGSYEQYF.

This clonotype was found many times. The chain uses TRBV2 and TRBJ1-1; possibly TRBD1 for D (5 bases). CDR1 and CDR2 (germline): SNHLY, FYNNEI. CDR3 length: 14 residues. Trimming left V 7 bases short and J 3 bases short, with 15 bases between. The chain's CDR3 is CASIWWGWDTEAFF. CDR3 bases: TGTGCCAGCATTTGGTGGGGGTGGGACACTGAAGCTTTCTTT.

This chain links TRBV6-2 or TRBV6-3 with TRBJ1-2; a possible D gene is TRBD1 (6 bases). Germline V lookup: CDR1 MNHEY, CDR2 SVGEGT. This CDR3 spans 17 amino acids. The ends were cut back, 5 bases at V and 4 bases at J, with 23 bases in the middle. In DNA, the CDR3 is TGTGCCAGCAGTCCCCGTAGGGGGGCCCCTCTTACCTATGGCTACACCTTC. Amino acid sequence: CASSPRRGAPLTYGYTF.

This chain joins TRBV16 and TRBJ1-4; 9 bases match TRBD1. J was trimmed by 10 bases and V by 4 bases; bases with no gene match: 10. CDR1 KGHSY and CDR2 FQNENV come from the germline V gene. This CDR3 comprises 15 residues. For the CDR3, the DNA is TGTGCCAGCAGCCCCACAGGGGGCGAAATTGGAAAACTGTTTTTT. Translation: CASSPTGGEIGKLFF.

This clonotype has more than one count but fewer than ten. The chain has TRBV20-1 and TRBJ2-5; D is perhaps TRBD2 (6 bases). The CDR3 contains 12 residues. Between the trimmed V and J ends, which lost 3 bases and 5 bases, there was a span of 10 bases. CDR1 and CDR2 (germline): DFQATT, SNEGSKA (reference sequence). CDR3 in DNA: TGCAGTGCTAGCGGGAGTGGGGAGACCCAGTACTTC. Translating it yields CSASGSGETQYF.

This clonotype has ten or more counts. The chain links TRBV6-1 to TRBJ2-7; TRBD1 agrees at 7 bases. V lost 7 bases, J lost 3 bases, and 9 bases stayed unmatched. Germline-derived CDR1 and CDR2 are MNHNS and SASEGT. The CDR3 sequence is 14 residues long. The CDR3 region is CASTPGDSFYEQYF. The DNA of the CDR3 is TGTGCCAGCACCCCAGGGGACAGCTTCTACGAGCAGTACTTC.

This clonotype was found many times. V gene TRBV7-2 combines with J gene TRBJ2-7, with TRBD2 identical over 11 bases. Germline V gives CDR1 SGHTA, CDR2 FQGNSA. This CDR3 region has 17 residues. Trimming cost V 2 bases and J 3 bases; bases outside gene matches: 9. The CDR3: CASSLSLGLADHYEQYF. In DNA form, the CDR3 reads TGTGCCAGCAGCTTAAGTTTGGGACTAGCGGATCACTACGAGCAGTACTTC. The variable domain in full, completed from reference TRBV7-2 and TRBJ2-7, reads GAGVSQSPSNKVTEKGKDVELRCDPISGHTALYWYRQSLGQGLEFLIYFQGNSAPDKSGLPSDRFSAERTGGSVSTLTIQRTQQEDSAVYLCASSLSLGLADHYEQYFGPGTRLTVT.

This clonotype has a handful of counts. Just one base apart from a much larger clone, this may be a read error. The chain joins TRBV6-2 or TRBV6-3 to TRBJ1-1; tentative D call: TRBD1 (5 bases). Germline V gene lookup returns CDR1 MNHEY and CDR2 SVGEGT. The length of the CDR3 is 15 residues. This chain's CDR3 is CASGGLPNMNTEVFF. CDR3 coding DNA: TGTGCCAGTGGGGGACTGCCCAACATGAACACTGAAGTTTTCTTT.

This chain connects TRBV6-1 to TRBJ1-5; D call uncertain. Trimming removed 6 bases at V and 0 bases at J, with 6 bases between. Looked up from germline, CDR1 is MNHNS and CDR2 is SASEGT. This CDR3 comprises 13 residues. CDR3 residues: CASSAYSNQPQHF. Written as DNA, the CDR3 is TGTGCCAGCAGCGCCTATAGCAATCAGCCCCAGCATTTT.

The chain carries TRBV11-2 and TRBJ1-4; TRBD1 matches 7 bases. The CDR3 runs 17 residues. Germline V gives CDR1 SGHAT, CDR2 FQNNGV. Losses at the gene ends were 7 bases for V and 5 bases for J; bases not matched to a gene: 16. DNA for the CDR3: TGTGCCAGCACCCCCGTAGGGAGACAGGGAATAAATGAAAAACTGTTTTTT. This encodes CASTPVGRQGINEKLFF.

This clonotype came up once. The chain carries TRBV6-1 and TRBJ2-2; 8 nucleotides agree with TRBD2. Germline lookup yields CDR1 MNHNS and CDR2 SASEGT. With 8 bases clipped from V and 1 base from J, the junction kept 6 bases outside the gene matches. The CDR3 has 15 amino acids. The CDR3 nucleotides read TGTGCCAGCCGAGCGGGAGATAGGAACACCGGGGAGCTGTTTTTT. Its translation: CASRAGDRNTGELFF.

This clonotype was seen many times. This chain joins TRBV3-1 and TRBJ2-5; perhaps TRBD2 as D (6 bases). The V gene's germline CDR1 is LGHDT and CDR2 YNNKEL (reference sequence). This CDR3 is 14 amino acids long. The V end was cut by 2 bases, the J end by 5 bases, with 12 bases between. The CDR3 bases are TGTGCCAGCAGCCAAAATCCAGGAGGGGAGACCCAGTACTTC. It yields the protein CASSQNPGGETQYF.

This clonotype was found many times. This chain links TRBV18 with TRBJ2-5; unclear D gene. From germline, CDR1 is KGHSH and CDR2 LQKENI. Trimming stripped 6 bases from V and 6 bases from J, with 20 bases between. The CDR3 length is 15 residues. The CDR3 here is CASSPTVTDSQTQYF. The CDR3 region has the DNA TGTGCCAGCTCGCCGACCGTCACGGATAGCCAGACCCAGTACTTC. Based on the CDR3 plus reference TRBV18 and TRBJ2-5, the full variable domain is NAGVMQNPRHLVRRRGQEARLRCSPMKGHSHVYWYRQLPEEGLKFMVYLQKENIIDESGMPKERFSAEFPKEGPSILRIQQVVRGDSAAYFCASSPTVTDSQTQYFGPGTRLLVL.

This clonotype was counted a few times. The V call is TRBV6-1, the J call TRBJ1-5; TRBD1 might be the D (6 bases). CDR1 is MNHNS and CDR2 is SASEGT in the germline V gene. The CDR3 is made up of 15 amino acids. V was cut by 6 bases and J by 2 bases, with 14 bases left in between. The CDR3 sequence: CASRPQGGGNQPQHF. In DNA, the CDR3 is TGTGCCAGCAGGCCACAGGGAGGGGGCAATCAGCCCCAGCATTTT.

This chain connects TRBV3-1 to TRBJ2-7, with TRBD2 matching 10 bases. This CDR3 comprises 16 residues. Germline V gene sequence: CDR1 LGHDT, CDR2 YNNKEL (reference sequence). Losses at the gene ends were 4 bases for V and 0 bases for J; bases not matched to a gene: 6. The CDR3 coding sequence is TGTGCCAGCAGCCGAGCAGGACTAGCGGCCTCCTACGAGCAGTACTTC. Translated: CASSRAGLAASYEQYF.

This clonotype has just a few counts. This chain connects TRBV7-9 to TRBJ1-1; D unresolved. V lost 5 bases, J lost 1 base, and 11 bases lay in between. CDR3 length: 14 amino acids. Germline CDR1 and CDR2: SEHNR and FQNEAQ (reference sequence). The CDR3 nucleotides read TGTGCCAGCAGCAAGCGAATCGAGAACACTGAAGCTTTCTTT. Translated: CASSKRIENTEAFF.

The J gene is TRBJ1-1, the V gene TRBV24-1; 8 bases agree with TRBD1. The V gene's germline CDR1 is KGHDR and CDR2 SFDVKD. The CDR3 runs to 16 residues. Trimming at V came to 4 bases and at J to 11 bases, leaving 17 bases not matched to a gene. The CDR3 here is CATSDPAMAGGLRAFF. Written as DNA, the CDR3 is TGTGCCACCAGTGACCCCGCCATGGCAGGGGGCTTGAGGGCTTTCTTT.

This clonotype has a handful of counts. The chain employs TRBV12-3 or TRBV12-4 and TRBJ2-2; D may be TRBD2 (6 bases). The V end was cut by 3 bases, the J end by 6 bases, with 20 bases between. The CDR3 length is 17 residues. CDR3 DNA: TGTGCCAGCAGTTTTGGGGCGGGAACCTATGCGGCCGGGGAGCTGTTTTTT. This encodes CASSFGAGTYAAGELFF.

The rearrangement uses TRBV28 and TRBJ2-3; D is unresolved. The V end was cut by 5 bases, the J end by 3 bases, with 15 bases between. The CDR3 length is 15 residues. Per the germline V gene, CDR1 is MDHEN and CDR2 is SYDVKM. The CDR3 sequence is CASSPHRAGTDTQYF. Written as DNA, the CDR3 is TGTGCCAGCAGTCCCCACCGGGCCGGGACAGATACGCAGTATTTT. Together with reference TRBV28 and TRBJ2-3, the CDR3 gives the full variable domain: DVKVTQSSRYLVKRTGEKVFLECVQDMDHENMFWYRQDPGLGLRLIYFSYDVKMKEKGDIPEGYSVSREKKERFSLILESASTNQTSMYLCASSPHRAGTDTQYFGPGTRLTVL.

On this clonotype: This may be a read error: a much more frequent sequence differs by one nucleotide. The chain carries TRBV2 and TRBJ2-2; maybe TRBD1 (6 bases). This CDR3 is built from 13 residues. Germline CDR1 and CDR2: SNHLY and FYNNEI. The CDR3 bases are TGTGCCAGCAGTGATTGGGGGCCAAGGGAGCCGTTTTTT. This translates into CASSDWGPREPFF.

With respect to this clonotype: This may be a read error, as it is one base from a much larger clone. The V call is TRBV6-1, the J call TRBJ1-2; D gene uncertain. Germline V lookup: CDR1 MNHNS, CDR2 SASEGT. CDR3 length: 16 amino acids. The CDR3 here is CAGRTSLTSTNYGYTF. The CDR3, as DNA: TGTGCCGGCAGGACCTCATTGACAAGTACTAACTATGGCTACACCTTC.

This clonotype was observed many times. J is TRBJ2-5 and V is TRBV27; the D is unclear. Trimming took 2 bases from V and 5 from J, leaving 9 bases between them. CDR3 size: 13 residues. Germline V gene data show CDR1 as MNHEY and CDR2 as SMNVEV (reference sequence). The CDR3 reads CASSLTAKETQYF. The DNA of the CDR3 is TGTGCCAGCAGTTTAACGGCTAAGGAGACCCAGTACTTC.

This clonotype has a handful of counts. This chain uses TRBV7-2 with TRBJ1-1, with D unresolved. The V end was cut by 5 bases, the J end by 5 bases, with 9 bases between. Germline V gene sequence: CDR1 SGHTA, CDR2 FQGNSA. This CDR3 spans 12 amino acids. The CDR3 region has the DNA TGTGCCAGCAGCCGGCAAGGGACTGAAGCTTTCTTT. This sequence encodes CASSRQGTEAFF.

The gene calls are TRBV10-3 and TRBJ2-7; 7 positions match TRBD2. The germline V gene has CDR1 ENHRY and CDR2 SYGVKD. The CDR3 extends over 14 amino acids. J gave up 3 bases and V 6 bases, and 8 bases lay outside the gene matches. The CDR3 sequence: CAIRGGTPGYEQYF. The CDR3 region has the DNA TGTGCCATCAGGGGGGGGACGCCGGGCTACGAGCAGTACTTC.

The rearrangement joins TRBV20-1 to TRBJ2-7; possible D gene TRBD1, 6 bases. V was shortened by 6 bases and J by 2 bases, with 14 bases between the two germline ends. CDR3 length equals 13 residues. CDR1 is DFQATT, CDR2 SNEGSKA, per germline (reference sequence). CDR3 coding DNA: TGCAGTGCAATACAGGGATATGCCTACGAGCAGTACTTC. This translates into CSAIQGYAYEQYF.

This clonotype has just a few counts. The chain is built from TRBV5-1 and TRBJ1-6; 7 nucleotides align to TRBD1. This CDR3 contains 16 residues. The germline gives CDR1 SGHRS, CDR2 YFSETQ. V trimming: 3 bases; J trimming: 7 bases; junction bases outside the gene matches: 10. CDR3 loop: CASSWGQTGQNSPLHF. CDR3 DNA: TGCGCCAGCAGCTGGGGTCAGACAGGGCAGAATTCACCCCTCCACTTT.

The J gene is TRBJ2-5, the V gene TRBV5-8; 12 bases agree with TRBD2. Losses at the gene ends were 0 bases for V and 5 bases for J; bases not matched to a gene: 5. Germline V gives CDR1 SGHTS, CDR2 YDEGEE. CDR3 length equals 16 residues. The CDR3 coding sequence is TGTGCCAGCAGCTTGGTCGGACTAGCGGGACGGGAGACCCAGTACTTC. Amino acids: CASSLVGLAGRETQYF. Variable domain in full (rest from reference TRBV5-8 and TRBJ2-5): EAGVTQSPTHLIKTRGQQATLRCSPISGHTSVYWYQQALGLGLQFLLWYDEGEERNRGNFPPRFSGRQFPNYSSELNVNALELEDSALYLCASSLVGLAGRETQYFGPGTRLLVL.

J is TRBJ2-1 and V is TRBV15, with unresolved D. V was pared by 2 bases and J by 7 bases, with 9 bases between. Germline V gene lookup returns CDR1 LNHNV and CDR2 YYDKDF (reference sequence). The CDR3 spans 13 residues. CDR3 nucleotide sequence: TGTGCCACCAGCAGAAATAGTGTAAATGAGCAGTTCTTC. It specifies CATSRNSVNEQFF.